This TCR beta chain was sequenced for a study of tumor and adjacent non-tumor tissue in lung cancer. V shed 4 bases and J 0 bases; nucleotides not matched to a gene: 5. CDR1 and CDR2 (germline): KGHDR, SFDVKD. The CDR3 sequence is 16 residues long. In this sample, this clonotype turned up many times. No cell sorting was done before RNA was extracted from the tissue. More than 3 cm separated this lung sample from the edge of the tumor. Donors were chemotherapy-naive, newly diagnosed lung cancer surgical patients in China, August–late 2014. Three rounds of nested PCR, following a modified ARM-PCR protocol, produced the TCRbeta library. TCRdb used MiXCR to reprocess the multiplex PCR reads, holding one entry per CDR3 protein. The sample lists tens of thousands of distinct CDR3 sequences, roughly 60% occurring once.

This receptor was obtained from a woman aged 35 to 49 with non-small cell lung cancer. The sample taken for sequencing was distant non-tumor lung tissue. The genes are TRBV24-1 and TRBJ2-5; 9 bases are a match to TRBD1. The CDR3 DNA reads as TGTGCCACCAGTGACTCCGGGACAGGGTACCAAGAGACCCAGTACTTC. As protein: CATSDSGTGYQETQYF.